A single sample gave rise to the 32 T cell receptor beta chains below, sequenced in a study of T cells in localized non-small cell lung cancer. TCRdb's table, derived via immunoSEQ multiplex PCR, lists solely in-frame clones and lacks some. The sample contains around 91,000 clones, approximately 86% of which appear only once. The specimen comprised peripheral blood, sampled before any cancer treatment. The receptors shown here come from a man between 40 and 75 years old with stage I squamous cell lung carcinoma.

The J gene is TRBJ1-3, the V gene TRBV10-1; the D is unclear. The V gene lost 3 bases and the J gene lost 2 bases, with 8 bases spanning the gap. The CDR3 loop spans 14 amino acids. From germline, CDR1 is WNHNN and CDR2 SYGVQD (reference sequence). CDR3 amino acids: CASSESTPGNTIYF. For the CDR3, the DNA is TGCGCCAGCAGTGAATCAACTCCTGGAAACACCATATATTTT.

This clone has only a few counts. The rearrangement uses TRBV5-8 and TRBJ2-4; the D gene is possibly TRBD1 (6 bases). Germline CDR1 and CDR2: SGHTS and YDEGEE. V was clipped by 0 bases and J by 7 bases, with 11 bases between them. The CDR3 covers 14 residues. CDR3 sequence reads: CASSLEGQRNIQYF. The CDR3 bases are TGTGCCAGCAGCTTGGAAGGACAGAGGAACATTCAGTACTTC.

This clone was detected a few times. V and J are TRBV5-6 and TRBJ2-3, with TRBD2 matching over 9 bases. The CDR3 totals 16 residues. Germline lookup yields CDR1 SGHDT and CDR2 YYEEEE. The V segment lost 2 bases and the J segment 2 bases; nucleotides outside the gene matches: 6. The CDR3 DNA reads TGTGCCAGCAGCTTATCCAGACTAGCGGACACAGATACGCAGTATTTT. Its protein is CASSLSRLADTDTQYF. Variable domain in full (rest from reference TRBV5-6 and TRBJ2-3): DAGVTQSPTHLIKTRGQQVTLRCSPKSGHDTVSWYQQALGQGPQFIFQYYEEEERQRGNFPDRFSGHQFPNYSSELNVNALLLGDSALYLCASSLSRLADTDTQYFGPGTRLTVL.

V gene TRBV5-4 combines with J gene TRBJ1-1, with D possibly being TRBD1 (5 bases). V was pared by 0 bases and J by 3 bases, with 9 bases between. Germline V gives CDR1 SGHNT, CDR2 YYREEE (reference sequence). This CDR3 is 14 amino acids long. The CDR3 nucleotides read TGTGCCAGCAGCTTGGCCCTGGGGGACACTGAAGCTTTCTTT. It codes for CASSLALGDTEAFF.

CDR3 protein: CASSVGGTVADTIYF. The CDR3 bases are TGTGCCAGCAGCGTAGGAGGGACCGTTGCGGACACCATATATTTT. This chain connects TRBV9 to TRBJ1-3; D is perhaps TRBD1 (5 bases). CDR1 is SGDLS, CDR2 YYNGEE, per germline. The CDR3 is 15 residues long. V shed 0 bases and J shed 8 bases, with 15 bases lying between them.

This clone was recorded only once. J is TRBJ1-1 and V is TRBV18; D ambiguous. Trimming took 6 bases from V and 0 from J, leaving 11 bases between them. From germline, CDR1 is KGHSH and CDR2 LQKENI. The CDR3 is 14 residues long. The CDR3 here is CASSPAVMNTEAFF. CDR3 DNA sequence: TGTGCCAGCTCTCCGGCAGTCATGAACACTGAAGCTTTCTTT.

The gene calls are TRBV7-9 and TRBJ2-1; TRBD1 aligns across 9 bases. This CDR3 comprises 15 residues. Germline V gene data show CDR1 as SEHNR and CDR2 as FQNEAQ (reference sequence). V lost 6 bases, J lost 6 bases, and 9 bases stayed unmatched. CDR3: CASRSGQGRINEQFF. CDR3 nucleotide sequence: TGTGCCAGCAGGTCAGGACAGGGGCGCATCAATGAGCAGTTCTTC.

The CDR3 DNA reads TGTGCCAGCAGTAGCAGGGGGTATAGCAATCAGCCCCAGCATTTT. Its protein product is CASSSRGYSNQPQHF. V usage is TRBV27 and J usage is TRBJ1-5; 7 positions agree with TRBD1. V was pared by 5 bases and J by 0 bases, with 4 bases of the junction left unmatched. The CDR3 covers 15 residues. The germline V gene has CDR1 MNHEY and CDR2 SMNVEV (reference sequence).

The V gene is TRBV7-2, the J gene TRBJ2-3; 11 nucleotides line up with TRBD2. After removal of 5 bases from V and 3 bases from J, the junction contained 4 bases not matched to a gene. The V gene's germline CDR1 is SGHTA and CDR2 FQGNSA. This CDR3 is built from 15 residues. The CDR3 region is CASSPGTSGTDTQYF. CDR3 nucleotide sequence: TGTGCCAGCAGCCCAGGGACTAGCGGAACAGATACGCAGTATTTT.

The genes are TRBV18 and TRBJ1-2; a possible D gene is TRBD1 (6 bases). The CDR3 contains 15 residues. V lost 5 bases and J lost 8, with 21 bases in between. Germline loops: CDR1 KGHSH, CDR2 LQKENI. The CDR3 sequence is CASSSNKQGGEGYTF. The CDR3 region has the DNA TGTGCCAGCTCATCGAATAAACAGGGAGGAGAAGGCTACACCTTC.

The chain carries TRBV7-9 and TRBJ1-2; 9 nucleotides agree with TRBD1. This CDR3 has 17 amino acids. After removal of 2 bases from V and 4 bases from J, the junction contained 11 bases not matched to a gene. Germline CDR1 and CDR2: SEHNR and FQNEAQ (reference sequence). The CDR3 nucleotides read TGTGCCAGCAGCTTAACTGGGACAGGGATTACTGGCTATGGCTACACCTTC. Its protein product is CASSLTGTGITGYGYTF.

This clone was picked up one time. V gene TRBV29-1 combines with J gene TRBJ2-1; TRBD1 might be the D (6 bases). The CDR3 covers 15 residues. Germline lookup yields CDR1 SQVTM and CDR2 ANQGSEA. Trimming cost V 4 bases and J 5 bases, with 18 bases left between them. CDR3 sequence (DNA): TGCAGCGTTGGGTTCCGCAGGGGACCGGACAATGAGCAGTTCTTC. Translation gives CSVGFRRGPDNEQFF.

This chain links TRBV10-2 with TRBJ2-3; D is perhaps TRBD1 (5 bases). V shed 4 bases and J shed 3 bases, with 14 bases lying between them. The CDR3 runs 15 residues. Germline CDR1 WSHSY, CDR2 SAAADI. The CDR3 region has the DNA TGCGCCAGCAGTGCCCCCCGCAGGGAAACAGATACGCAGTATTTT. It translates to CASSAPRRETDTQYF.

This clone was found once. V and J are TRBV9 and TRBJ1-2, with TRBD1 matching over 7 bases. CDR3 length equals 15 residues. Trimming removed 0 bases from V and 4 bases from J; junction bases left unmatched: 6. From germline, CDR1 is SGDLS and CDR2 YYNGEE. The CDR3 here is CASSVEGRGSYGYTF. The CDR3 nucleotides read TGTGCCAGCAGCGTAGAGGGCAGGGGGTCCTATGGCTACACCTTC.

This clone turned up a few times. The chain carries TRBV4-1 and TRBJ1-5; D may be TRBD1 (5 bases). Deletions cut 4 bases from V and 0 bases from J, with 10 bases between. Per germline, CDR1 MGHRA and CDR2 YSYEKL. The CDR3 length is 15 residues. The chain's CDR3 is CASSLTQDSNQPQHF. The CDR3 region has the DNA TGCGCCAGCAGCCTGACACAGGATAGCAATCAGCCCCAGCATTTT.

The chain combines TRBV5-6 with TRBJ2-7, with no clear D. Per the germline V gene, CDR1 is SGHDT and CDR2 is YYEEEE. The V end was cut by 3 bases, the J end by 5 bases, with 12 bases between. CDR3 length: 13 amino acids. The CDR3 loop is CASSSPNLNEQYF. The CDR3 DNA reads TGTGCCAGCAGCTCACCTAATTTGAACGAGCAGTACTTC.

The chain is built from TRBV6-5 and TRBJ1-6, with D possibly TRBD1 on 6 matching bases. Germline values: CDR1 MNHEY, CDR2 SVGAGI. The V and J ends lost 2 bases and 4 bases respectively, with 12 bases between them. The CDR3 has 16 residues. The CDR3 here is CASSYEGGPYNSPLHF. CDR3 in DNA: TGTGCCAGCAGTTACGAGGGGGGCCCTTATAATTCACCCCTCCACTTT.

The rearrangement uses TRBV2 and TRBJ1-4; weak D call: TRBD1 (6 bases). The CDR3 extends over 15 amino acids. CDR1 and CDR2 from the germline V gene are SNHLY and FYNNEI. The germline V and J ends were trimmed by 6 bases and 5 bases, with 16 bases remaining between them. CDR3 sequence: CASRGQQGSNEKLFF. Here the CDR3 DNA reads TGTGCCAGCAGGGGTCAACAGGGCTCAAATGAAAAACTGTTTTTT. Combining the CDR3 with reference TRBV2 and TRBJ1-4 gives the whole variable domain EPEVTQTPSHQVTQMGQEVILRCVPISNHLYFYWYRQILGQKVEFLVSFYNNEISEKSEIFDDQFSVERPDGSNFTLKIRSTKLEDSAMYFCASRGQQGSNEKLFFGSGTQLSVL.

This chain joins TRBV6-1 and TRBJ1-2; the D gene is possibly TRBD1 (6 bases). The CDR3 covers 15 residues. Germline V gene lookup returns CDR1 MNHNS and CDR2 SASEGT. Trimming pared 2 bases from V and 2 bases from J, leaving 12 bases between. CDR3 in DNA: TGTGCCAGCAGTGAACTCGGGGGCACGAACTATGGCTACACCTTC. Translation: CASSELGGTNYGYTF.

V usage is TRBV5-1 and J usage is TRBJ2-1, with D possibly matching TRBD2 (5 bases). The V end was cut by 5 bases, the J end by 0 bases, with 9 bases between. Germline V gene data show CDR1 as SGHRS and CDR2 as YFSETQ. This CDR3 comprises 14 residues. This CDR3 is CASRGAGSYNEQFF. CDR3 DNA sequence: TGCGCCAGCAGAGGTGCGGGCTCCTACAATGAGCAGTTCTTC.

The chain joins TRBV6-5 to TRBJ1-1; weak D call: TRBD1 (6 bases). This CDR3 is built from 14 residues. The V and J ends lost 5 bases and 5 bases respectively, with 15 bases between them. CDR1 is MNHEY and CDR2 is SVGAGI in the germline V gene. The CDR3 region has the DNA TGTGCCAGCAGTAGTCCCTGGAGGGGGACTGAAGCTTTCTTT. This gives the protein CASSSPWRGTEAFF.

V is TRBV28 and J is TRBJ2-7, with 7 bases aligning to TRBD1. Germline lookup yields CDR1 MDHEN and CDR2 SYDVKM. V dropped 6 bases and J dropped 4; count of bases not matched to a gene: 6. CDR3 length: 13 residues. CDR3 nucleotide sequence: TGTGCCAGCAGATACGGGACAGAATACGAGCAGTACTTC. It codes for CASRYGTEYEQYF.

In DNA form, the CDR3 reads TGTGCCAGCAGCTTAGACCGGGACGCACCCCTCCACTTT. Protein sequence: CASSLDRDAPLHF. V gene TRBV7-2 combines with J gene TRBJ1-6, with a possible D match to TRBD1 (5 bases). Germline assignment: CDR1 SGHTA and CDR2 FQGNSA. The length of the CDR3 is 13 residues. With 1 base removed from V and 11 bases from J, the gap between germline ends came to 9 bases.

The V and J genes are TRBV4-1 and TRBJ2-7; D uncertain. The V and J ends lost 3 bases and 1 base respectively, with 13 bases between them. In germline, CDR1 is MGHRA, CDR2 YSYEKL. This CDR3 spans 15 amino acids. The CDR3 region is CASSQGYGFSYEQYF. The CDR3 DNA sequence: TGCGCCAGCAGCCAGGGATACGGATTTTCCTACGAGCAGTACTTC.

The chain combines TRBV10-3 with TRBJ1-2; 9 nucleotides agree with TRBD1. The ends lost 6 bases at V and 4 bases at J; junction bases unmatched: 9. The CDR3 loop spans 15 amino acids. From germline, CDR1 is ENHRY and CDR2 SYGVKD. The CDR3: CAIRQVATGGYGYTF. In nucleotides, the CDR3 is TGTGCCATCAGGCAAGTCGCGACAGGGGGCTATGGCTACACCTTC.

The chain has TRBV18 and TRBJ1-1; D perhaps matches TRBD1 (5 bases). From germline, CDR1 is KGHSH and CDR2 LQKENI. V lost 1 base, J lost 0 bases, and 9 bases lay in between. The CDR3 extends over 15 amino acids. The CDR3 loop reads CASSPRKGLNTEAFF. The DNA of the CDR3 is TGTGCCAGCTCACCACGCAAGGGGTTGAACACTGAAGCTTTCTTT.

This clone was counted a single time. J is TRBJ1-2 and V is TRBV10-2; 11 bases line up with TRBD1. J was trimmed by 7 bases and V by 5 bases; bases with no gene match: 12. CDR1 and CDR2 (germline): WSHSY, SAAADI. The CDR3 extends over 16 amino acids. In nucleotides, the CDR3 is TGCGCCAGCAGTCAGCCGATTGGGACAGGGGGTGGTGGCTACACCTTC. Protein sequence: CASSQPIGTGGGGYTF.

This rearrangement joins TRBV2 to TRBJ2-3; a possible D gene is TRBD2 (6 bases). V was cut by 6 bases and J by 0 bases, with 16 bases left in between. This CDR3 has 16 residues. CDR1 and CDR2 from the germline V gene are SNHLY and FYNNEI. The CDR3 DNA reads as TGTGCCAGCAGCTACTCCGGGACTTTAAGCACAGATACGCAGTATTTT. This codes for CASSYSGTLSTDTQYF.

This clone was detected only once. The gene calls are TRBV7-2 and TRBJ2-2; D may be TRBD1 (6 bases). The germline V and J ends were trimmed by 1 base and 5 bases, with 8 bases remaining between them. Germline lookup yields CDR1 SGHTA and CDR2 FQGNSA. This CDR3 contains 14 residues. CDR3 amino acids: CASSLVQGTGELFF. In DNA form, the CDR3 reads TGTGCCAGCAGCTTAGTCCAGGGGACCGGGGAGCTGTTTTTT.

This sequence joins TRBV4-1 and TRBJ1-2; a weak D match, TRBD1 (5 bases). The V end lost 0 bases, the J end lost 3 bases, and 14 bases lay between the germline ends. CDR1 is MGHRA, CDR2 YSYEKL, per germline. The CDR3 sequence is 16 residues long. CDR3 sequence (DNA): TGCGCCAGCAGCCAAGATTTTGCCGGGGGGGACTATGGCTACACCTTC. This sequence encodes CASSQDFAGGDYGYTF.

V usage is TRBV11-3 and J usage is TRBJ1-6; weak D call: TRBD1 (6 bases). In germline, CDR1 is SGHNT, CDR2 YENEEA. Trimming took off 6 bases at V and 7 bases at J, with 13 bases between the two ends. This CDR3 comprises 14 residues. This chain's CDR3 is CASSTGSRNSPLHF. The CDR3 nucleotides are TGTGCCAGCAGTACAGGGTCGCGGAATTCACCCCTCCACTTT.

This clone showed up just once. The chain couples TRBV5-1 to TRBJ2-5; D gene uncertain. The CDR3 runs to 13 residues. V shed 4 bases and J shed 2 bases, with 9 bases lying between them. Germline CDR1 and CDR2: SGHRS and YFSETQ. CDR3 loop: CASSTGPQETQYF. The CDR3 nucleotides read TGCGCCAGCAGCACTGGTCCTCAAGAGACCCAGTACTTC. The whole variable domain, remainder taken from reference TRBV5-1 and TRBJ2-5, is KAGVTQTPRYLIKTRGQQVTLSCSPISGHRSVSWYQQTPGQGLQFLFEYFSETQRNKGNFPGRFSGRQFSNSRSEMNVSTLELGDSALYLCASSTGPQETQYFGPGTRLLVL.